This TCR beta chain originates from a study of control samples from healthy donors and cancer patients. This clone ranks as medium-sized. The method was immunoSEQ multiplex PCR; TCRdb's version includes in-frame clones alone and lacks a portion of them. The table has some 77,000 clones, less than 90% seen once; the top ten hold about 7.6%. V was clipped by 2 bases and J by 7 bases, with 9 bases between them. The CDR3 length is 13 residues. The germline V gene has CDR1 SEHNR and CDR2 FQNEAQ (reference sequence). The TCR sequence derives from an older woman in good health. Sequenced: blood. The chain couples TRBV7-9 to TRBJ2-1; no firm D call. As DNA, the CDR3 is TGTGCCAGCAGCTTATTGAATAGTAATGAGCAGTTCTTC. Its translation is CASSLLNSNEQFF.